The entry below describes one TCR beta chain. This entry comes from a study of T cells after yellow fever vaccination. TCRdb reanalysed the 5' RACE reads using MiXCR and keeps one entry per CDR3 protein. The sample shows roughly 300,000 distinct CDR3 sequences, around 6.8% of them seen only once. Per the germline V gene, CDR1 is DFQATT and CDR2 is SNEGSKA (reference sequence). Trimming took off 3 bases at V and 3 bases at J, with 13 bases between the two ends. The CDR3 contains 14 residues. Here the sequenced sample was PBMCs, taken roughly seven weeks after the first yellow fever vaccination. This TCR was sampled from a man younger than 35 who received the YFV17D yellow fever vaccine. The J gene is TRBJ2-3, the V gene TRBV20-1, with D tentatively TRBD2 (6 bases). CDR3 DNA: TGCAGTGCTAGGGAGGCGGGGAGGACAGATACGCAGTATTTT. As protein: CSAREAGRTDTQYF.